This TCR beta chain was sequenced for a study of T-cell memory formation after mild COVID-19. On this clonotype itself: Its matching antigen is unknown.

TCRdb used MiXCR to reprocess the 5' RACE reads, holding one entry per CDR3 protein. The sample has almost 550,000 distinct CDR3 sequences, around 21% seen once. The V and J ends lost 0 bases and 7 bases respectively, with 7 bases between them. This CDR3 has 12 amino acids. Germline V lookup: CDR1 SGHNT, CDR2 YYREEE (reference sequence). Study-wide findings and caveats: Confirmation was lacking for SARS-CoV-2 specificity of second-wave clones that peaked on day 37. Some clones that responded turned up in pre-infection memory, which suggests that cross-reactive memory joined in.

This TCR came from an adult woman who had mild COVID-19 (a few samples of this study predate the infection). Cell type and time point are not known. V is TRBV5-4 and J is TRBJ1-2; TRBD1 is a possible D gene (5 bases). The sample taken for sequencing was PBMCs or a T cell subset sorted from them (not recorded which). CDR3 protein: CASSLDRFGYTF. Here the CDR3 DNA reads TGTGCCAGCAGCTTGGACAGGTTTGGCTACACCTTC.